The rows below give T cell receptor beta chains drawn from one sample of a study of T cell responses to AZD1222 COVID-19 vaccine. Libraries were prepared by immunoSEQ multiplex PCR; TCRdb keeps only in-frame clonotypes and omits some of them. The data contain roughly 54,000 clones, around 89% of them singletons. Sequenced here: peripheral blood, sampled 28 days after the second AZD1222 dose. Every receptor here comes from an adult who received the AZD1222 COVID-19 vaccine. Each CDR3 is given with its conserved first and last residue. A D gene is named only where the DNA matches it firmly. Clone size appears in some rows only: once, few, many, or a class for an expanded clone.

cdr3_aa: CASSPGRTGGYGYTF
cdr3_nt: TGTGCCAGTAGTCCCGGAAGGACAGGGGGCTATGGCTACACCTTC
d_call: TRBD1
v_call: TRBV19
clone_size: .
j_call: TRBJ1-2

cdr3_aa: CASSYRKTSGRGETQYF
cdr3_nt: TGTGCCAGCAGCTATAGAAAGACTAGCGGGAGGGGGGAGACCCAGTACTTC
d_call: TRBD2
v_call: TRBV3-1/TRBV3-2
clone_size: once
j_call: TRBJ2-5

cdr3_aa: CASSLEEAGREELFF
cdr3_nt: TGTGCCAGCAGCTTAGAGGAGGCGGGGAGGGAGGAGCTGTTTTTT
d_call: TRBD2
v_call: TRBV7-2
clone_size: .
j_call: TRBJ2-2

cdr3_aa: CASTHPGGSSGNTIYF
cdr3_nt: TGTGCCAGTACCCACCCAGGGGGCAGCTCTGGAAACACCATATATTTT
d_call: TRBD1
v_call: TRBV19
clone_size: .
j_call: TRBJ1-3

cdr3_aa: CASSLGQASNTGELFF
cdr3_nt: TGTGCCAGCAGCTTAGGGCAGGCTTCGAACACCGGGGAGCTGTTTTTT
d_call: .
v_call: TRBV7-2
clone_size: .
j_call: TRBJ2-2

cdr3_aa: CASSPLAGKETQYF
cdr3_nt: TGTGCCAGCAGCCCCCTAGCGGGTAAAGAGACCCAGTACTTC
d_call: TRBD2
v_call: TRBV3-1/TRBV3-2
clone_size: .
j_call: TRBJ2-5

cdr3_aa: CASLNTNYGYTF
cdr3_nt: TGTGCCAGCCTCAATACCAACTATGGCTACACCTTC
d_call: .
v_call: TRBV25-1
clone_size: .
j_call: TRBJ1-2

cdr3_aa: CATRHGESGELFF
cdr3_nt: TGTGCCACCCGGCACGGGGAGAGCGGGGAGCTGTTTTTT
d_call: .
v_call: TRBV5-3
clone_size: .
j_call: TRBJ2-2

cdr3_aa: CASEATGELFF
cdr3_nt: TGTGCCAGCGAGGCAACCGGGGAGCTGTTTTTT
d_call: .
v_call: TRBV2
clone_size: .
j_call: TRBJ2-2

cdr3_aa: CASSVGQASYEQYF
cdr3_nt: TGTGCCAGCAGCGTCGGACAGGCGTCCTACGAGCAGTACTTC
d_call: TRBD1
v_call: TRBV7-9
clone_size: .
j_call: TRBJ2-7

cdr3_aa: CASSSRTGDPGNTIYF
cdr3_nt: TGTGCCAGCAGCTCGAGGACAGGGGATCCTGGAAACACCATATATTTT
d_call: TRBD1
v_call: TRBV5-4
clone_size: .
j_call: TRBJ1-3

cdr3_aa: CASREPDRVYGYTF
cdr3_nt: TGTGCCAGCAGGGAGCCGGACAGGGTCTATGGCTACACCTTC
d_call: TRBD1
v_call: TRBV6-5
clone_size: .
j_call: TRBJ1-2

cdr3_aa: CASSLVAGSYNEQFF
cdr3_nt: TGTGCCAGCAGCTTAGTTGCCGGGAGCTACAATGAGCAGTTCTTC
d_call: .
v_call: TRBV7-6
clone_size: once
j_call: TRBJ2-1

cdr3_aa: CASSERETGELFF
cdr3_nt: TGTGCCAGCAGTGAGCGGGAGACCGGGGAGCTGTTTTTT
d_call: TRBD2
v_call: TRBV6-4
clone_size: .
j_call: TRBJ2-2

cdr3_aa: CASSLNGVAGGQETQYF
cdr3_nt: TGCGCCAGCAGCTTGAATGGCGTGGCGGGAGGCCAAGAGACCCAGTACTTC
d_call: TRBD2
v_call: TRBV5-1
clone_size: .
j_call: TRBJ2-5

cdr3_aa: CASSPKEHEQYF
cdr3_nt: TGTGCCAGCTCACCGAAGGAGCACGAGCAGTACTTC
d_call: .
v_call: TRBV18
clone_size: .
j_call: TRBJ2-7

cdr3_aa: CASIGQGATDTQYF
cdr3_nt: TGTGCCAGCATAGGTCAGGGCGCCACAGATACGCAGTATTTT
d_call: .
v_call: TRBV2
clone_size: .
j_call: TRBJ2-3

cdr3_aa: CAWSAGQGDTEAFF
cdr3_nt: TGTGCCTGGAGTGCCGGACAGGGAGACACTGAAGCTTTCTTT
d_call: TRBD1
v_call: TRBV30
clone_size: .
j_call: TRBJ1-1

cdr3_aa: CASSESYLAGAQETQYF
cdr3_nt: TGCGCCAGCAGTGAGTCGTACCTAGCGGGAGCTCAAGAGACCCAGTACTTC
d_call: TRBD2
v_call: TRBV10-2
clone_size: .
j_call: TRBJ2-5

cdr3_aa: CASSQGTATGELFF
cdr3_nt: TGTGCCAGCAGCCAAGGGACTGCGACCGGGGAGCTGTTTTTT
d_call: .
v_call: TRBV7-2
clone_size: .
j_call: TRBJ2-2

cdr3_aa: CSVPGLDFRSYNEQFF
cdr3_nt: TGCAGCGTTCCGGGACTAGACTTTCGCTCCTACAATGAGCAGTTCTTC
d_call: TRBD2
v_call: TRBV29-1
clone_size: .
j_call: TRBJ2-1

cdr3_aa: CAWTRDRITNEQFF
cdr3_nt: TGTGCCTGGACCCGGGACAGGATAACCAATGAGCAGTTCTTC
d_call: TRBD1
v_call: TRBV30
clone_size: .
j_call: TRBJ2-1

cdr3_aa: CASSLDGRVPEQYF
cdr3_nt: TGTGCCAGCAGCTTAGATGGGAGAGTACCCGAGCAGTACTTC
d_call: .
v_call: TRBV11-2
clone_size: once
j_call: TRBJ2-7

cdr3_aa: CASSFPRANTGELFF
cdr3_nt: TGTGCCAGCAGCTTTCCCAGGGCGAACACCGGGGAGCTGTTTTTT
d_call: .
v_call: TRBV7-9
clone_size: .
j_call: TRBJ2-2

cdr3_aa: CASSYSGENTEAFF
cdr3_nt: TGTGCCAGCAGTTACTCAGGGGAGAACACTGAAGCTTTCTTT
d_call: .
v_call: TRBV6-5
clone_size: .
j_call: TRBJ1-1

cdr3_aa: CASLPSSGSYEQYF
cdr3_nt: TGTGCCAGCCTGCCGTCTAGCGGGAGTTACGAGCAGTACTTC
d_call: TRBD2
v_call: TRBV28
clone_size: .
j_call: TRBJ2-7